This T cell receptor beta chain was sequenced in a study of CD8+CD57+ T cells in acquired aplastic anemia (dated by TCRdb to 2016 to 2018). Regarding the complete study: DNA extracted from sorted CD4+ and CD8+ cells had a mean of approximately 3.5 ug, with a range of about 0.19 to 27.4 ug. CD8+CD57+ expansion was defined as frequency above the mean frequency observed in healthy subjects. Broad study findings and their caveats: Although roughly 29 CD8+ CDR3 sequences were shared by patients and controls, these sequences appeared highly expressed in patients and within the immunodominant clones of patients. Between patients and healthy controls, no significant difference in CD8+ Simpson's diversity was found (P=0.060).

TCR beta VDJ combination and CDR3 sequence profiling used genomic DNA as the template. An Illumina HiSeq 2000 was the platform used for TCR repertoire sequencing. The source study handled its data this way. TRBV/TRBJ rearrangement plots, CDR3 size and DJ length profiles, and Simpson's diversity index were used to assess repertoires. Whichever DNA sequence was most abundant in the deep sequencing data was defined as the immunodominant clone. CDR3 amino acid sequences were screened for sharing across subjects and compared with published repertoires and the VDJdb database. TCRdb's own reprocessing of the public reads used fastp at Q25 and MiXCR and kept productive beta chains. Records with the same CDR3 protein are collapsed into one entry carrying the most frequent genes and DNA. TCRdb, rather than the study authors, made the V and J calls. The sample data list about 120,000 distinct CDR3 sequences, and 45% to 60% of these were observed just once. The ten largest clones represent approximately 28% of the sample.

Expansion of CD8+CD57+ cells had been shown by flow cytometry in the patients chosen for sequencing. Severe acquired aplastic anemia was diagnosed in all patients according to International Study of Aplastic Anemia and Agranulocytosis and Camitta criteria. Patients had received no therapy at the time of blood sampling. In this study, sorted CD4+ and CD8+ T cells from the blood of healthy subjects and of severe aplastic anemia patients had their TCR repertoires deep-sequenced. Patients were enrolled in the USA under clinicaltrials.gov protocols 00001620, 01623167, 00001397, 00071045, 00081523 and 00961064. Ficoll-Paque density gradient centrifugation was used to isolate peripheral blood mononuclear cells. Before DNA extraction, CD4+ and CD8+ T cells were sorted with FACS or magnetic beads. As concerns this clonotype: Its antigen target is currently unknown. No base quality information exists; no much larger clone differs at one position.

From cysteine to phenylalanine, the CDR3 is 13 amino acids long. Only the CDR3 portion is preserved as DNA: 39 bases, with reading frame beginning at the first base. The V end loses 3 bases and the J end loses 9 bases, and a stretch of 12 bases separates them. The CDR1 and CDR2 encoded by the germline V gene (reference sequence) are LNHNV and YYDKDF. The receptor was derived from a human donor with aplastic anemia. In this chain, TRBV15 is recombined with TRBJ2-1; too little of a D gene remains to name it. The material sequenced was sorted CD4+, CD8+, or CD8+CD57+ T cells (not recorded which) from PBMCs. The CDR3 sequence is CATSRTGRFEQFF. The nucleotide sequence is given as TGTGCCACCAGCAGGACGGGTCGCTTTGAGCAGTTCTTC.